What follows are 21 T cell receptor beta chains derived from one specimen sequenced in a study of blood T cells in healthy people across ages. Then a second PCR, running about 6 to 11 cycles, was carried out with a sample-barcoded 5' primer and a J-beta primer mix. TCRdb itself ran the 5' RACE reads through MiXCR, one entry per CDR3 protein. The sample records 500,000 to 550,000 distinct CDR3 sequences, more than 20% being singletons. These data are also associated with another study on T cells of mothers and their children.

The sample comprised blood. The receptors shown here come from a boy between 10 and 17 years old in good health.

The chain links TRBV9 to TRBJ1-4, with 11 nucleotides matching TRBD1. V shed 0 bases and J 5 bases; nucleotides not matched to a gene: 3. Per germline, CDR1 SGDLS and CDR2 YYNGEE. CDR3 length: 16 amino acids. CDR3 region: CASSVAGQGANEKLFF. In DNA, the CDR3 is TGTGCCAGCAGCGTAGCCGGACAGGGGGCGAATGAAAAACTGTTTTTT.

This clonotype appeared a few times. The V and J genes are TRBV30 and TRBJ2-1; the match to TRBD2 covers 7 bases. Germline CDR1 reads GTSNPN; CDR2 reads SVGIG (reference sequence). Losses at the gene ends were 1 base for V and 6 bases for J; bases not matched to a gene: 0. The CDR3 is made up of 12 amino acids. CDR3 loop: CAWSGGGNEQFF. In nucleotides, the CDR3 is TGTGCCTGGAGTGGGGGGGGCAATGAGCAGTTCTTC.

The gene calls are TRBV7-2 and TRBJ1-2, with D unresolved. The CDR3 is made up of 15 amino acids. The V end was cut by 0 bases, the J end by 6 bases, with 14 bases between. Germline V lookup: CDR1 SGHTA, CDR2 FQGNSA. The CDR3: CASSLAVTGSDGYTF. The CDR3 coding sequence is TGTGCCAGCAGCTTAGCGGTGACGGGGTCAGATGGCTACACCTTC.

The DNA for the CDR3 is TGTGCCAGCAGCTCGTTCAGGGGTCCGAACACCGGGGAGCTGTTTTTT. Translated: CASSSFRGPNTGELFF. The chain employs TRBV25-1 and TRBJ2-2, with D possibly TRBD1 on 6 matching bases. Germline V gives CDR1 MGHDK, CDR2 SYGVNS. V lost 6 bases and J 0 bases, leaving 14 bases between the germline ends. This CDR3 contains 16 residues.

There are many counts of this clonotype. The chain recombines TRBV4-3 with TRBJ1-4; D might be TRBD1 (6 bases). The CDR3 extends over 14 amino acids. V lost 2 bases and J lost 8, with 12 bases in between. Per germline, CDR1 LGHNA and CDR2 YSLEER. CDR3: CASSQPDSGEKLFF. The CDR3 DNA follows: TGCGCCAGCAGCCAACCGGACAGTGGGGAAAAACTGTTTTTT.

This chain connects TRBV28 to TRBJ1-4; TRBD1 agrees at 7 bases. J gave up 5 bases and V 5 bases, and 5 bases lay outside the gene matches. There are 14 residues in the CDR3. The germline gives CDR1 MDHEN, CDR2 SYDVKM. CDR3 coding DNA: TGTGCCAGCAGTGAGGGGGCGGGAAATGAAAAACTGTTTTTT. This encodes CASSEGAGNEKLFF.

V and J are TRBV5-1 and TRBJ2-1; 10 bases map to TRBD1. V lost 0 bases and J lost 5; bases outside the gene matches: 2. The CDR3 totals 15 residues. CDR1 is SGHRS and CDR2 is YFSETQ in the germline V gene. Here the CDR3 reads CASSLGQGANNEQFF. In DNA, the CDR3 is TGCGCCAGCAGCTTGGGACAGGGGGCAAACAATGAGCAGTTCTTC.

V gene TRBV7-2 combines with J gene TRBJ1-2; no definite D call. Germline-derived CDR1 and CDR2 are SGHTA and FQGNSA. The V end was cut by 0 bases, the J end by 10 bases, with 12 bases between. The CDR3 totals 13 residues. The CDR3 loop is CASSLATAFDYTF. The CDR3 coding sequence is TGTGCCAGCAGCTTAGCGACGGCTTTCGACTACACCTTC.

The chain joins TRBV7-2 to TRBJ2-3, with TRBD2 matching 13 bases. The CDR3 totals 18 residues. In germline, CDR1 is SGHTA, CDR2 FQGNSA. The V and J ends lost 2 bases and 2 bases, in that order; junction bases with no gene match: 7. The CDR3 nucleotides are TGTGCCAGCAGCTTAACTACTAGCGGGGGGGGGAACACAGATACGCAGTATTTT. Amino acid sequence: CASSLTTSGGGNTDTQYF.

The rearrangement joins TRBV7-9 to TRBJ1-2, with D tentatively TRBD1 (5 bases). The germline V gene has CDR1 SEHNR and CDR2 FQNEAQ (reference sequence). V was clipped by 1 base and J by 5 bases, with 11 bases between them. This CDR3 contains 14 residues. CDR3 bases: TGTGCCAGCAGCTTAGGGGGCCCTCGGTATGGCTACACCTTC. Protein product: CASSLGGPRYGYTF.

The chain employs TRBV27 and TRBJ2-7; 8 bases match TRBD2. V lost 0 bases to trimming and J lost 3 bases; unmatched junction nucleotides: 4. Germline V CDR1 and CDR2: MNHEY, SMNVEV (reference sequence). The CDR3 is made up of 15 amino acids. The CDR3 sequence is CASSLSAGEGYEQYF. In nucleotides, the CDR3 is TGTGCCAGCAGTTTATCAGCGGGAGAGGGCTACGAGCAGTACTTC.

The V and J genes are TRBV7-3 and TRBJ2-1; TRBD2 matches 7 bases. With V trimmed by 2 bases and J by 9 bases, 13 bases remained unmatched. Looked up from germline, CDR1 is SGHTA and CDR2 is FQGTGA. The CDR3 is 16 amino acids. This CDR3 is CASSLRGSVSYGEQFF. The CDR3 DNA reads TGTGCCAGCAGCTTACGCGGGAGTGTCAGCTACGGTGAGCAGTTCTTC.

The gene calls are TRBV6-6 and TRBJ1-1; perhaps TRBD1 as D (5 bases). The CDR3 covers 13 residues. Germline CDR1 reads MNHNY; CDR2 reads SVGAGI (reference sequence). The germline V and J ends were trimmed by 8 bases and 4 bases, with 14 bases remaining between them. The CDR3 here is CASSWDGSTEAFF. For the CDR3, the DNA is TGTGCCAGCTCGTGGGACGGCTCCACTGAAGCTTTCTTT.

This clonotype was found a few times. The gene calls are TRBV6-4 and TRBJ2-4, with D perhaps assigned TRBD1 or TRBD2 (5 bases each). The germline V gene has CDR1 MRHNA and CDR2 SNTAGT. V lost 6 bases and J 6 bases, leaving 15 bases between the germline ends. This CDR3 contains 14 residues. The CDR3 is CASRGDGSRNIQYF. The DNA for the CDR3 is TGTGCCAGCAGGGGGGACGGGTCTAGAAACATTCAGTACTTC.

V gene TRBV28 combines with J gene TRBJ2-5; D may be TRBD1 (5 bases). The DNA end is more similar to TRBJ2-7, so the J call may be wrong. Germline V CDR1 and CDR2: MDHEN, SYDVKM. The CDR3 is 14 amino acids. The CDR3: CASSFIGAPYEQYF. CDR3 nucleotides: TGTGCCAGCAGTTTTATTGGGGCTCCCTACGAGCAGTACTTC.

This clonotype was found a few times. This sequence joins TRBV29-1 and TRBJ2-7; 10 nucleotides match TRBD2. The CDR3 extends over 13 amino acids. The V and J ends lost 5 bases and 4 bases, in that order; junction bases with no gene match: 5. Germline V gene sequence: CDR1 SQVTM, CDR2 ANQGSEA. DNA of the CDR3: TGCAGCGTTCGGTCTAGCGGGAGTTACGAGCAGTACTTC. Its protein is CSVRSSGSYEQYF.

The chain has TRBV12-3 or TRBV12-4 and TRBJ2-7; 12 bases agree with TRBD1. This CDR3 spans 16 amino acids. Unmatched junction bases numbered 7, after V lost 5 bases and J lost 2 bases. CDR3 region: CASSPGDRGQTYEQYF. CDR3 nucleotides: TGTGCCAGCAGTCCCGGGGACAGGGGGCAAACCTACGAGCAGTACTTC.

This clonotype was seen a handful of times. The genes are TRBV5-1 and TRBJ2-7; D might be TRBD1 (6 bases). Germline loops: CDR1 SGHRS, CDR2 YFSETQ. Trimming pared 4 bases from V and 6 bases from J, leaving 20 bases between. The CDR3 extends over 15 amino acids. The CDR3 protein is CASSVQGYTGGEQYF. The CDR3 DNA is TGCGCCAGCAGCGTACAGGGTTATACAGGAGGCGAGCAGTACTTC.

V usage is TRBV27 and J usage is TRBJ2-7; D could derive from TRBD1 or TRBD2 (6 bases each). The CDR3 sequence is 16 residues long. Trimming took off 0 bases at V and 9 bases at J, with 21 bases between the two ends. The germline gives CDR1 MNHEY, CDR2 SMNVEV (reference sequence). CDR3 nucleotides: TGTGCCAGCAGTTTATCCCCGGTAGGGGGAGGCTACCCGCAGTACTTC. Translation gives CASSLSPVGGGYPQYF.

The gene calls are TRBV3-1 and TRBJ2-7; TRBD1 matches 7 bases. Germline lookup yields CDR1 LGHDT and CDR2 YNNKEL (reference sequence). CDR3 length: 13 amino acids. Germline trimming cut 4 bases from V and 4 bases from J; bases unmatched to any gene: 4. CDR3 loop: CASSLGQQYEQYF. The CDR3 nucleotides are TGTGCCAGCAGCCTGGGACAGCAATACGAGCAGTACTTC.

This clonotype was counted between two and nine times. CDR3 sequence: CASSENSPATNEKLFF. The CDR3 nucleotides are TGTGCCAGCAGTGAGAACAGCCCAGCAACTAATGAAAAACTGTTTTTT. The chain carries TRBV6-1 and TRBJ1-4; D unresolved. The CDR3 runs to 16 residues. Trimming cost V 3 bases and J 0 bases, with 11 bases left between them. The germline CDR1 and CDR2 sequences are MNHNS and SASEGT.